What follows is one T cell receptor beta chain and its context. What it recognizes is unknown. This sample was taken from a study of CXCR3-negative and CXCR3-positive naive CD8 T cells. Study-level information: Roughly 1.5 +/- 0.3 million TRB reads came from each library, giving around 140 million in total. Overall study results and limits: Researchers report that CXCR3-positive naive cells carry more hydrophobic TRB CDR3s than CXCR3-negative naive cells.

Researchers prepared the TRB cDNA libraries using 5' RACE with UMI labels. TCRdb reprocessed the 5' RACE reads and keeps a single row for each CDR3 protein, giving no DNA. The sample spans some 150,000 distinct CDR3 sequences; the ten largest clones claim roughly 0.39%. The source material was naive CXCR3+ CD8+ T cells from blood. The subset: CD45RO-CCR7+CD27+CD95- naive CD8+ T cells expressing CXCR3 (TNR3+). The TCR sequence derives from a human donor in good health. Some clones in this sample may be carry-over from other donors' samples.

The CDR3 protein is CATGDPGTRGDTQYF. The rearrangement links TRBV15 to TRBJ2-3; TCRdb proposes TRBD1, but this gene call is untestable without DNA. The CDR3 is made up of 15 amino acids. CDR1 is LNHNV, CDR2 YYDKDF, per germline (reference sequence).